These 30 T cell receptor beta chains share one sample of origin, sequenced in a study of T-cell reconstitution after alpha-beta-depleted transplantation in children. Unique molecular identifiers featured in how the TCRbeta library was prepared. TCRdb reanalysed the PCR reads using MiXCR and keeps one entry per CDR3 protein. The table shows about 260,000 distinct CDR3 sequences, with just under 8.5% occurring only once. This material consisted of PBMCs, mostly from graft donor cells, taken 180 days after TCRalphabeta/CD19-depleted stem cell transplant. The receptor set was obtained from a male patient between 10 and 17 years old who had a stem cell transplant for acute lymphoblastic leukemia, so the T cells may come from the graft donor.

This clonotype was observed many times. The chain employs TRBV2 and TRBJ2-1, with D uncertain. Germline V gene sequence: CDR1 SNHLY, CDR2 FYNNEI. There are 15 residues in the CDR3. V lost 3 bases to trimming and J lost 3 bases, with 12 bases between them. Here the CDR3 DNA reads TGTGCCAGCAGTGATGACGCGCGGAGCTACAATGAGCAGTTCTTC. It codes for CASSDDARSYNEQFF.

There are many counts of this clonotype. This sequence joins TRBV21-1 and TRBJ1-4; the table names TRBD1, a call not compared with the DNA. TRBV21-1 is given as a pseudogene. This CDR3 contains 17 residues. As DNA, the CDR3 is TGTGCCAGCAGAGCTCTCGGCAGCGACAGGGGGGAAGAAAAACTGTTTTTT. The encoded protein is CASRALGSDRGEEKLFF.

This clonotype has ten or more counts. V is TRBV2 and J is TRBJ1-6; 7 nucleotides line up with TRBD1. The CDR3 sequence is 13 residues long. J lost 11 bases, V lost 5 bases, and 6 bases had no gene match. CDR1 and CDR2 from the germline V gene are SNHLY and FYNNEI. CDR3 sequence reads: CASSNRQGTPLHF. In nucleotides, the CDR3 is TGTGCCAGCAGTAACAGACAGGGAACACCCCTCCACTTT.

This clonotype was seen many times. The chain has TRBV29-1 and TRBJ1-2; D may be TRBD1 (6 bases). The CDR3 has 13 residues. The V gene's germline CDR1 is SQVTM and CDR2 ANQGSEA. The germline V and J ends were trimmed by 7 bases and 0 bases, with 12 bases remaining between them. The CDR3 is CSATTGSNYGYTF. The CDR3 DNA reads as TGCAGCGCTACGACAGGCTCTAACTATGGCTACACCTTC.

The chain employs TRBV7-3 and TRBJ2-1; 13 bases fit TRBD2. V was pared by 1 base and J by 3 bases, with 24 bases of the junction left unmatched. Germline V gene sequence: CDR1 SGHTA, CDR2 FQGTGA. The CDR3 runs to 24 residues. CDR3 coding DNA: TGTGCCAGCAGCTTAAAGTCCCCCGACCAACTAGCGGGGGGGCCCCGGGAATACTACAATGAGCAGTTCTTC. Residues: CASSLKSPDQLAGGPREYYNEQFF.

About this clonotype itself: A read error is possible here, since a much larger clone lies one base away. CDR3 in amino acids: CASSFGYPVITGELFF. CDR3 DNA: TGTGCCAGCAGCTTTGGCTACCCGGTAATCACCGGGGAGCTGTTTTTT. The J gene is TRBJ2-2, the V gene TRBV7-2; D is unresolved. The V gene lost 3 bases and the J gene lost 4 bases, with 15 bases spanning the gap. This CDR3 comprises 16 residues. CDR1 is SGHTA and CDR2 is FQGNSA in the germline V gene.

This clonotype was seen ten or more times. The chain couples TRBV27 to TRBJ2-1; TRBD2 matches at 9 bases. Trimming cost V 6 bases and J 4 bases; bases outside gene matches: 7. This CDR3 region has 15 residues. Germline loops: CDR1 MNHEY, CDR2 SMNVEV (reference sequence). Here the CDR3 reads CASSHRGLAYNEQFF. CDR3 DNA sequence: TGTGCCAGCAGCCACCGGGGACTAGCTTACAATGAGCAGTTCTTC.

This chain joins TRBV7-6 and TRBJ1-1; the match to TRBD1 covers 8 bases. J lost 8 bases, V lost 3 bases, and 5 bases had no gene match. Looked up from germline, CDR1 is SGHVS and CDR2 is FNYEAQ. The CDR3 is 13 amino acids. The CDR3 reads CASSLGGTGEAFF. The CDR3 DNA follows: TGTGCCAGCAGCTTGGGGGGGACAGGCGAAGCTTTCTTT.

The CDR3 is CASTPFSIFNTEAFF. In DNA, the CDR3 is TGTGCCAGCACCCCCTTCTCGATTTTCAACACTGAAGCTTTCTTT. The chain uses TRBV12-3 or TRBV12-4 and TRBJ1-1; D gene unclear. V was pared by 7 bases and J by 2 bases, with 17 bases between. This CDR3 comprises 15 residues.

This clonotype was detected many times. This chain connects TRBV29-1 to TRBJ2-1; the D is unclear. Trimming pared 6 bases from V and 7 bases from J, leaving 10 bases between. The germline CDR1 and CDR2 sequences are SQVTM and ANQGSEA. The CDR3 is made up of 11 amino acids. CDR3 sequence reads: CSVAARNEQFF. CDR3 DNA: TGCAGCGTAGCTGCGAGGAATGAGCAGTTCTTC.

This clonotype was seen repeatedly, ten times or more. The chain combines TRBV6-2 or TRBV6-3 with TRBJ1-5; a weak D match, TRBD1 (6 bases). CDR3 length: 18 amino acids. Trimming left V 10 bases short and J 0 bases short, with 25 bases between. The germline V gene has CDR1 MNHEY and CDR2 SVGEGT. The CDR3 DNA reads as TGTGCCAACGGTTTGCAAAAGGACAGACCCTATAGCAATCAGCCCCAGCATTTT. Translation: CANGLQKDRPYSNQPQHF.

This clonotype was counted many times. The chain recombines TRBV6-5 with TRBJ2-3; 12 positions match TRBD2. The CDR3 runs to 19 residues. Germline V lookup: CDR1 MNHEY, CDR2 SVGAGI. J was trimmed by 2 bases and V by 0 bases; bases with no gene match: 9. The CDR3 loop reads CASSYSIVTSGGITDTQYF. The CDR3, as DNA: TGTGCCAGCAGTTACTCGATCGTGACTAGCGGGGGAATCACAGATACGCAGTATTTT.

This clonotype has at least ten counts. The rearrangement links TRBV6-5 to TRBJ1-6; D gene uncertain. The ends were cut back, 2 bases at V and 6 bases at J, with 8 bases in the middle. The CDR3 is 14 residues long. CDR1 is MNHEY and CDR2 is SVGAGI in the germline V gene. The CDR3 DNA reads as TGTGCCAGCAGTTACAGGGATGTTAATTCACCCCTCCACTTT. Translated: CASSYRDVNSPLHF.

The rearrangement uses TRBV12-3 or TRBV12-4 and TRBJ2-7; 10 bases are a match to TRBD2. V lost 5 bases, J lost 3 bases, and 16 bases stayed unmatched. The CDR3 length is 18 residues. The CDR3 region has the DNA TGTGCCAGCAGTGGGGCAACTAGCGGGACCAGGAAGGGCTACGAGCAGTACTTC. This sequence encodes CASSGATSGTRKGYEQYF.

In its sample, this clonotype was seen many times. The V and J genes are TRBV18 and TRBJ2-7; D not resolved. The germline gives CDR1 KGHSH, CDR2 LQKENI. Trimming shortened V by 6 bases and J by 0 bases, and 12 bases separated the two germline ends. This CDR3 region has 14 residues. The CDR3 nucleotides read TGTGCCAGCTCCTTCCACCGGATCTCCTACGAGCAGTACTTC. Residues: CASSFHRISYEQYF.

This clonotype was seen repeatedly, ten times or more. The rearrangement links TRBV6-2 or TRBV6-3 to TRBJ2-1; 12 bases are a match to TRBD1. The V and J ends lost 3 bases and 9 bases, in that order; junction bases with no gene match: 3. CDR1 is MNHEY, CDR2 SVGEGT, per germline. The CDR3 sequence is 14 residues long. The CDR3 protein is CASSYGDRGREQFF. The CDR3 DNA is TGTGCCAGCAGTTATGGGGACAGGGGGCGTGAGCAGTTCTTC.

This clonotype was seen repeatedly, ten times or more. The chain employs TRBV11-3 and TRBJ1-1, with unresolved D. V lost 4 bases and J lost 2, with 11 bases in between. Per the germline V gene, CDR1 is SGHNT and CDR2 is YENEEA. This CDR3 has 14 amino acids. CDR3 amino acids: CASSSWGTNTEAFF. Here the CDR3 DNA reads TGTGCCAGCAGCTCTTGGGGTACCAACACTGAAGCTTTCTTT.

This clonotype was recorded many times. This sequence joins TRBV27 and TRBJ1-1, with D possibly being TRBD1 (6 bases). The V end lost 4 bases, the J end lost 6 bases, and 15 bases lay between the germline ends. In germline, CDR1 is MNHEY, CDR2 SMNVEV (reference sequence). CDR3 length: 14 residues. Written as DNA, the CDR3 is TGTGCCAGCAGTTGGGGGCACTCCCTAGCTGAAGCTTTCTTT. Translating it yields CASSWGHSLAEAFF.

At least ten counts were recorded for this clonotype. This chain uses TRBV7-2 with TRBJ2-7; TRBD1 aligns across 9 bases. In germline, CDR1 is SGHTA, CDR2 FQGNSA. The CDR3 loop spans 16 amino acids. V trimming: 5 bases; J trimming: 4 bases; junction bases outside the gene matches: 12. Written as DNA, the CDR3 is TGTGCCAGCAGCCTTATTCCGGGACAGGGATCTTACGAGCAGTACTTC. The encoded protein is CASSLIPGQGSYEQYF.

This clonotype was seen ten or more times. The CDR3 reads CSAEREKQFF. CDR3 bases: TGCAGTGCTGAGCGGGAGAAGCAGTTCTTC. V usage is TRBV20-1 and J usage is TRBJ2-1; TRBD2 agrees at 8 bases. The V segment lost 5 bases and the J segment 11 bases; nucleotides outside the gene matches: 2. This CDR3 region has 10 residues. From germline, CDR1 is DFQATT and CDR2 SNEGSKA (reference sequence).

In this sample, this clonotype turned up many times. The V call is TRBV6-5, the J call TRBJ1-1; possible D gene TRBD1, 5 bases. The CDR3 is made up of 13 amino acids. Germline V lookup: CDR1 MNHEY, CDR2 SVGAGI. V lost 2 bases to trimming and J lost 1 base, with 5 bases between them. CDR3 in amino acids: CASSYRGNTEAFF. The CDR3 bases are TGTGCCAGCAGTTACAGGGGGAACACTGAAGCTTTCTTT.

This clonotype appeared many times. The V gene is TRBV9, the J gene TRBJ2-7; weak D call: TRBD1 (6 bases). The CDR3 is made up of 15 amino acids. Trimming shortened V by 3 bases and J by 7 bases, and 20 bases separated the two germline ends. Looked up from germline, CDR1 is SGDLS and CDR2 is YYNGEE. For the CDR3, the DNA is TGTGCCAGCAGCGGAGGGGGTAGTGGAGGAAGGGAGCAGTACTTC. Residues: CASSGGGSGGREQYF.

Remarks on this clonotype: This may come from a read error, since a much larger clone is one base off. The chain couples TRBV29-1 to TRBJ2-7; D may match TRBD1 or TRBD2 (5 bases each). The CDR3 loop spans 13 amino acids. Germline V gene sequence: CDR1 SQVTM, CDR2 ANQGSEA. V lost 6 bases to trimming and J lost 3 bases, with 15 bases between them. CDR3 loop: CSVRPGPLYEQYF. CDR3 sequence (DNA): TGCAGCGTCCGGCCGGGACCCCTCTACGAGCAGTACTTC.

In its sample, this clonotype was seen many times. This chain joins TRBV10-3 and TRBJ2-2; D possibly uses TRBD1 or TRBD2 (5 bases each). CDR1 ENHRY and CDR2 SYGVKD come from the germline V gene. Trimming took off 2 bases at V and 1 base at J, with 8 bases between the two ends. The CDR3 is 15 residues long. CDR3 loop: CAISEGTVNTGELFF. The DNA of the CDR3 is TGTGCCATCAGTGAGGGGACGGTGAACACCGGGGAGCTGTTTTTT.

This clonotype showed up many times. The V gene is TRBV21-1, the J gene TRBJ1-1. TRBV21-1 is a pseudogene. The CDR3 is made up of 12 amino acids. CDR3 amino acids: CASSKYYTEAFF. Here the CDR3 DNA reads TGTGCCAGCAGCAAGTATTACACTGAAGCTTTCTTT.

This clonotype was observed at least ten times. The V and J genes are TRBV7-2 and TRBJ2-3; D is unclear. The germline V gene encodes CDR1 SGHTA and CDR2 FQGNSA. The CDR3 covers 13 residues. Trimming removed 1 base at V and 6 bases at J, with 8 bases between. CDR3 sequence reads: CASSLGGMDTQYF. The CDR3 DNA reads TGTGCCAGCAGCTTAGGGGGTATGGATACGCAGTATTTT. Filled out from reference TRBV7-2 and TRBJ2-3, the complete variable domain reads GAGVSQSPSNKVTEKGKDVELRCDPISGHTALYWYRQSLGQGLEFLIYFQGNSAPDKSGLPSDRFSAERTGGSVSTLTIQRTQQEDSAVYLCASSLGGMDTQYFGPGTRLTVL.

This clonotype was seen repeatedly, ten times or more. The chain is built from TRBV5-1 and TRBJ2-7; 7 bases are a match to TRBD1. V dropped 4 bases and J dropped 0; count of bases not matched to a gene: 7. CDR3 size: 15 residues. Germline V gene data show CDR1 as SGHRS and CDR2 as YFSETQ. The CDR3: CASSMDRPFSYEQYF. The CDR3 DNA reads TGCGCCAGCAGCATGGACAGGCCTTTCTCCTACGAGCAGTACTTC.

In the case of this clonotype: This may arise from a read error, as a much more abundant clone is one base away. The chain has TRBV7-6 and TRBJ2-3; D possibly corresponds to TRBD2 (5 bases). The V gene's germline CDR1 is SGHVS and CDR2 FNYEAQ. The CDR3 is made up of 14 amino acids. For the CDR3, the DNA is TGTGCCAGGAGCTTAGGACTCAGCACAGATACGCAGTATTTT. Protein: CARSLGLSTDTQYF.

This clonotype has a count of ten or more. The chain recombines TRBV4-2 with TRBJ2-3; 8 bases match TRBD2. The CDR3 runs 17 residues. Looked up from germline, CDR1 is LGHNA and CDR2 is YNFKEQ. The trim removed 0 bases at V and 4 bases at J, leaving 9 bases unmatched. CDR3 in DNA: TGTGCCAGCAGCCAAGACGTGGGAGCGGGAGTGGCAGATACGCAGTATTTT. This translates into CASSQDVGAGVADTQYF.

This clonotype was seen repeatedly, ten times or more. The chain employs TRBV10-3 and TRBJ1-4; 8 nucleotides line up with TRBD1. Germline CDR1 reads ENHRY; CDR2 reads SYGVKD. Trimming at V came to 6 bases and at J to 13 bases, leaving 10 bases not matched to a gene. The CDR3 length is 13 residues. CDR3: CAIRSDREEVLFF. In nucleotides, the CDR3 is TGTGCCATCAGATCGGACAGGGAGGAAGTACTGTTTTTT.